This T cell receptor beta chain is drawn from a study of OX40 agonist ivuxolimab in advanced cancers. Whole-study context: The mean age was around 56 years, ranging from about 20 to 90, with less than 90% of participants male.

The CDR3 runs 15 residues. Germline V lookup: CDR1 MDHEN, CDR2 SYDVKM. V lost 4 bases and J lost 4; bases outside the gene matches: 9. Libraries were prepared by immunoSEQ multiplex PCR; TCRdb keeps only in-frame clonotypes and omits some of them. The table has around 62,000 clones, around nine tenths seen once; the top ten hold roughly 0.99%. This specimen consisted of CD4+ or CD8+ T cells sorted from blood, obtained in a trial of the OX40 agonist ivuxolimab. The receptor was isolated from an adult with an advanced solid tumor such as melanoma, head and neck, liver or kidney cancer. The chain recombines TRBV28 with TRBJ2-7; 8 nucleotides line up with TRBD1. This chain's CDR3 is CASSSPGTGPYEQYF. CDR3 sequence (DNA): TGTGCCAGCAGTTCTCCCGGGACAGGACCTTACGAGCAGTACTTC.